Listed here are 8 T cell receptor beta chains from one sample, sequenced in a study of blood T cells in healthy people across ages. The use of a sample-barcoded 5' primer and a J-beta primer mix characterized a second PCR of 7 to 11 cycles. TCRdb re-called the 5' RACE reads through MiXCR, storing one row per CDR3 protein. The table lists 900,000 to 950,000 distinct CDR3 sequences, under 35% of them singletons. These data were also filed under a second study, of T cells of mothers and their children.

What was sequenced was blood. The receptors here all came from a woman aged 40 to 50 in good health.

The chain carries TRBV30 and TRBJ2-1; 7 nucleotides match TRBD1. The CDR3 spans 13 residues. Germline values: CDR1 GTSNPN, CDR2 SVGIG (reference sequence). The J segment lost 8 bases and the V segment lost 3 bases, leaving 7 bases of the junction unmatched. CDR3 in DNA: TGTGCCTGGAGCCGGACAGGCGCGGATGAGCAGTTCTTC. It translates to CAWSRTGADEQFF.

This clonotype occurred many times. The chain couples TRBV27 to TRBJ2-7; 7 bases agree with TRBD1. The CDR3 runs to 15 residues. Germline CDR1 MNHEY, CDR2 SMNVEV (reference sequence). V gave up 4 bases and J gave up 4 bases; unmatched junction bases: 10. For the CDR3, the DNA is TGTGCCAGCAGTTCCTTCGAGAGGGGGCAATACGAGCAGTACTTC. Translating gives CASSSFERGQYEQYF.

V is TRBV12-3 or TRBV12-4 and J is TRBJ2-2, with a tentative D call TRBD1 (6 bases). This CDR3 spans 15 amino acids. V was trimmed by 5 bases and J by 6 bases, leaving 16 bases between them. The CDR3 loop reads CASSPGAPGAGELFF. For the CDR3, the DNA is TGTGCCAGCAGTCCAGGGGCCCCCGGGGCCGGGGAGCTGTTTTTT.

This clonotype was seen more than once but under ten times. This chain links TRBV28 with TRBJ1-5, with 10 bases fitting TRBD1. V shed 2 bases and J 2 bases; nucleotides not matched to a gene: 15. The CDR3 runs 20 residues. Germline V gives CDR1 MDHEN, CDR2 SYDVKM. The CDR3 is CASSLGNRDRGEGGNQPQHF. The CDR3 bases are TGTGCCAGCAGTTTAGGGAACCGGGACAGGGGCGAGGGCGGCAATCAGCCCCAGCATTTT.

This clonotype came up a few times. The chain joins TRBV12-3 or TRBV12-4 to TRBJ2-1; 9 bases agree with TRBD2. The length of the CDR3 is 17 residues. The junction had 9 bases not matched to a gene; V was cut back by 6 bases and J by 0 bases. The CDR3 nucleotides are TGTGCCAGCAGACCTCCTAGCGGGGTAGCCTCCTACAATGAGCAGTTCTTC. It codes for CASRPPSGVASYNEQFF.

This clonotype has a count of ten or more. CDR3 amino acids: CASSSRDRGTYGYTF. Written as DNA, the CDR3 is TGTGCCAGCAGCTCCAGGGACAGGGGGACCTATGGCTACACCTTC. This chain links TRBV7-2 with TRBJ1-2; 11 bases are shared with TRBD1. V shed 4 bases, J shed 4 bases, and the junction held 5 bases outside the gene matches. The CDR3 is made up of 15 amino acids. Germline-derived CDR1 and CDR2 are SGHTA and FQGNSA.

The chain recombines TRBV7-9 with TRBJ1-1, with 7 positions matching TRBD1. Per the germline V gene, CDR1 is SEHNR and CDR2 is FQNEAQ (reference sequence). This CDR3 contains 13 residues. Trimming cost V 5 bases and J 5 bases; bases outside gene matches: 5. CDR3 sequence reads: CASSKQGLTEAFF. For the CDR3, the DNA is TGTGCCAGCAGCAAACAGGGGTTAACTGAAGCTTTCTTT.

This clonotype was seen a handful of times. This chain joins TRBV12-3 or TRBV12-4 and TRBJ2-1, with 10 bases that match TRBD1. The ends lost 3 bases at V and 6 bases at J; junction bases unmatched: 5. This CDR3 region has 15 residues. The DNA for the CDR3 is TGTGCCAGCAGTTTGTGGACAGGGGGGGGCAATGAGCAGTTCTTC. Translation gives CASSLWTGGGNEQFF.